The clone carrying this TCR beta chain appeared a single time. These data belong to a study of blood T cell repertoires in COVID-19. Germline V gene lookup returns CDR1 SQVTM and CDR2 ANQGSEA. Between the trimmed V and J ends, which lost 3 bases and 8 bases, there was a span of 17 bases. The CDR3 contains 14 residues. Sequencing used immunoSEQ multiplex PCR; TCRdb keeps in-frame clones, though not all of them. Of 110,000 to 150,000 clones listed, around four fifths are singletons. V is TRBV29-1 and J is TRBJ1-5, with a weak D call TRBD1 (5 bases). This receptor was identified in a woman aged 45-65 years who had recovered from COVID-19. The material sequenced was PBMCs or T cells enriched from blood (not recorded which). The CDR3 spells CSVEAGGRIKPQHF. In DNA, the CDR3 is TGCAGCGTTGAGGCCGGGGGGAGGATCAAGCCCCAGCATTTT.